The sequence of this T cell receptor (beta chain) was determined in a study of T-cell reconstitution after alpha-beta-depleted transplantation in children. Study-level points and caveats: Approximately two months post-transplant, alpha-beta T cells reportedly originated from several hundred expanded graft clones. One year after transplant, T-cell counts and diversity came mostly from newly produced T cells. Certain patients had high TCRbeta diversity at day 60, and it came from recipient T cells and thymic progenitors that survived.

Concerning this clonotype itself: The antigen remains undetermined.

CDR3 size: 11 residues. Germline assignment: CDR1 MRHNA and CDR2 SNTAGT. Trimming pared 10 bases from V and 7 bases from J, leaving 13 bases between. Construction of the TCRbeta library involved unique molecular identifiers. TCRdb analysed the PCR reads with MiXCR anew, one entry per CDR3 protein. The table includes about 290,000 distinct CDR3 sequences, about 7.3% detected once. This specimen consisted of peripheral blood, obtained 360 days after TCRalphabeta/CD19-depleted stem cell transplant. The receptor comes from a female patient between 2 and 15 years old who had a stem cell transplant for Fanconi anemia, so the T cells may come from the graft donor. The chain combines TRBV6-4 with TRBJ1-1; D remains unclear. CDR3: CAMIGRLEAFF. CDR3 nucleotides: TGTGCCATGATTGGACGGCTTGAAGCTTTCTTT.